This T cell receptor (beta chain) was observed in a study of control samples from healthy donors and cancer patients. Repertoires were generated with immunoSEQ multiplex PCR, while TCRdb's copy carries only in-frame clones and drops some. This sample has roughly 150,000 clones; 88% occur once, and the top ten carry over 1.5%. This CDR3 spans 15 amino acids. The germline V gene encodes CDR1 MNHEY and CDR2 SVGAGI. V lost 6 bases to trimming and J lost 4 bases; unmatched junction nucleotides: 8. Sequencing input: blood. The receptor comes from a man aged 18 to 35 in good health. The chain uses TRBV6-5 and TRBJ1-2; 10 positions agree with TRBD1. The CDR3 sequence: CASRQTGGRGYGYTF. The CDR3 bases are TGTGCCAGCAGGCAGACAGGGGGCCGCGGCTATGGCTACACCTTC.